A selection of T cell receptor beta chains follows, all from one sample in a study of cytomegalovirus exposure and HLA in healthy donors. Profiling relied on immunoSEQ multiplex PCR, and the TCRdb table lists in-frame clones only, not all of them. The sample includes 90,000 to 110,000 clones, roughly 80% seen only once; the top ten take 6.9%. The sequencing sample was made of PBMCs. The receptors were gathered from a man aged 30-40 years in good health and CMV-seropositive. The conserved cysteine and the conserved F or W are not part of the CDR3 here. Each record gives: V gene, CDR3 length, CDR3 protein.

v_gene: TRBV5-4
len: 14
CDR3aa: ASSLRTSGGGDTRY

v_gene: TRBV29-1
len: 9
CDR3aa: SVLKEAWEY

v_gene: TRBV7-2
len: 11
CDR3aa: ASSSLPTDTQY

v_gene: TRBV6-1
len: 13
CDR3aa: ASSPVDREDYEQY

v_gene: TRBV20-1
len: 9
CDR3aa: SARLGETQY

v_gene: TRBV20-1
len: 9
CDR3aa: SASGARGYT

v_gene: TRBV7-3
len: 12
CDR3aa: ASSGGQGNYGYT

v_gene: TRBV5-1
len: 11
CDR3aa: ASSLNPSTEAF

v_gene: TRBV5-4
len: 12
CDR3aa: ASSLMGGRNEQF

v_gene: TRBV5-1
len: 14
CDR3aa: ASSLWFPTGENEQF

v_gene: TRBV6-1
len: 15
CDR3aa: ASSEVPAGGWGDTQY

v_gene: TRBV29-1
len: 10
CDR3aa: SVEQAGYEQY

v_gene: TRBV14
len: 14
CDR3aa: ASSQVNRAYTGELF

v_gene: TRBV6-5
len: 10
CDR3aa: ASSSGRAPLH

v_gene: TRBV27
len: 11
CDR3aa: ASSGLAGGEQY

v_gene: TRBV5-4
len: 12
CDR3aa: ASSGPGFDYGYT

v_gene: TRBV5-1
len: 12
CDR3aa: ASSKGLAGYEQF

v_gene: TRBV2
len: 11
CDR3aa: ASISGLAYEQY

v_gene: TRBV5-4
len: 13
CDR3aa: ASSEFSGQAYEQY

v_gene: TRBV18
len: 12
CDR3aa: ASSPQGEGQPQH

v_gene: TRBV21-1
len: 12
CDR3aa: ASSKGTDQETQY

v_gene: TRBV14
len: 12
CDR3aa: ASSLGRRVSPLH

v_gene: TRBV7-2
len: 11
CDR3aa: ASKRGTQETQY

v_gene: TRBV19
len: 14
CDR3aa: ASSSSRRGSSSEQF

v_gene: TRBV10-3
len: 13
CDR3aa: AIRFDRDEISPLH

v_gene: TRBV19
len: 11
CDR3aa: ASSITQGGGYT

v_gene: TRBV2
len: 10
CDR3aa: ASSVSTYEQY

v_gene: TRBV18
len: 12
CDR3aa: ASSPQAGEETQY

v_gene: TRBV6-1
len: 10
CDR3aa: ASSEYSEKLF

v_gene: TRBV21-1
len: 14
CDR3aa: ASSKESRGQRQPQH

v_gene: TRBV23-1
len: 13
CDR3aa: ASKRPGQGTEKLF

v_gene: TRBV13
len: 12
CDR3aa: ASPGRGLHTEAF

v_gene: TRBV5-1
len: 16
CDR3aa: ASSSRGLRWADTDTQY

v_gene: TRBV10-3
len: 11
CDR3aa: AISELGDYEQY

v_gene: TRBV9
len: 13
CDR3aa: ASTPSGALGETQY

v_gene: TRBV5-4
len: 14
CDR3aa: ASSLDRGSGTDTQY

v_gene: TRBV5-6
len: 14
CDR3aa: ASSQPGTGGTNEQF

v_gene: TRBV11-2
len: 12
CDR3aa: ASSLGDMTYGYT

v_gene: TRBV27
len: 11
CDR3aa: ASSRGQTYEQY

v_gene: TRBV5-3
len: 13
CDR3aa: ARSLKGDDNSPLH

v_gene: TRBV6-1
len: 11
CDR3aa: ASSPDRNQPQH

v_gene: TRBV30
len: 11
CDR3aa: AWSVPGGDEQF

v_gene: TRBV4-3
len: 14
CDR3aa: ASSQGPLDRAYGYT

v_gene: TRBV6-6
len: 13
CDR3aa: ASSYGGVNTGELF

v_gene: TRBV5-1
len: 13
CDR3aa: ASSLGDRDLCEQY

v_gene: TRBV19
len: 14
CDR3aa: ASSTSGTAAGQPQH

v_gene: TRBV2
len: 10
CDR3aa: ASNGMGRIQY

v_gene: TRBV4-2
len: 12
CDR3aa: ASSQDREHYEQY

v_gene: TRBV5-1
len: 12
CDR3aa: ASTWDRGSGELF

v_gene: TRBV6-5
len: 12
CDR3aa: ASSPLRRGGEQY